This entry lists 30 T cell receptor beta chains sequenced from one sample in a study of cytomegalovirus exposure and HLA in healthy donors. 13 Jbeta primers and 60 Vbeta primers were used for the PCR. Sequencing was performed with immunoSEQ multiplex PCR; in TCRdb, only in-frame clones are kept and a portion is missing. The table records roughly 150,000 clones, about three quarters of them present only once. Source material: PBMCs. Every receptor here comes from a man aged 25 to 40 in good health and CMV-seropositive.

J is TRBJ2-1 and V is TRBV27, with D maybe TRBD2 (5 bases). V shed 6 bases and J shed 5 bases, with 11 bases lying between them. The CDR3 has 13 residues. Germline V lookup: CDR1 MNHEY, CDR2 SMNVEV (reference sequence). The CDR3 spells CASSFEGNNEQFF. The CDR3 DNA follows: TGTGCCAGCAGCTTTGAGGGAAACAATGAGCAGTTCTTC.

V and J are TRBV7-2 and TRBJ2-7; 8 nucleotides agree with TRBD1. V was pared by 5 bases and J by 8 bases, with 11 bases of the junction left unmatched. Per the germline V gene, CDR1 is SGHTA and CDR2 is FQGNSA. The CDR3 is 14 amino acids. The CDR3 DNA reads TGTGCCAGCAGCGACCGGACAGGGATTCTGAAGCAGTACTTC. This codes for CASSDRTGILKQYF.

The chain combines TRBV7-3 with TRBJ2-1; 7 bases map to TRBD2. CDR3 length: 14 residues. Germline lookup yields CDR1 SGHTA and CDR2 FQGTGA. The junction had 7 bases not matched to a gene; V was cut back by 4 bases and J by 7 bases. The CDR3 reads CASSSPREGNEQFF. CDR3 nucleotide sequence: TGTGCCAGCAGCTCACCCAGGGAGGGAAATGAGCAGTTCTTC.

The chain combines TRBV30 with TRBJ2-1; 7 nucleotides match TRBD2. The V segment lost 1 base and the J segment 0 bases; nucleotides outside the gene matches: 3. Per the germline V gene, CDR1 is GTSNPN and CDR2 is SVGIG (reference sequence). This CDR3 is built from 15 residues. The CDR3 loop reads CAWSAGTTSYNEQFF. The CDR3 coding sequence is TGTGCCTGGAGTGCCGGGACTACCTCCTACAATGAGCAGTTCTTC.

J is TRBJ2-3 and V is TRBV7-2; tentative D call: TRBD1 (6 bases). Trimming cost V 5 bases and J 6 bases, with 21 bases left between them. CDR1 and CDR2 (germline): SGHTA, FQGNSA. The CDR3 extends over 16 amino acids. CDR3: CASSPGQIGFWDTQYF. The CDR3, as DNA: TGTGCCAGCAGCCCCGGACAGATCGGGTTCTGGGATACGCAGTATTTT.

This clone was counted between two and nine times. The chain links TRBV19 to TRBJ1-4; unclear D gene. The V and J ends lost 5 bases and 0 bases respectively, with 7 bases between them. Germline V CDR1 and CDR2: LNHDA, SQIVND (reference sequence). This CDR3 comprises 14 residues. The CDR3 is CASSPFSTNEKLFF. DNA for the CDR3: TGTGCCAGTAGTCCCTTCTCAACTAATGAAAAACTGTTTTTT.

This chain connects TRBV28 to TRBJ1-5, with TRBD1 as a possible D gene (6 bases). V was shortened by 7 bases and J by 0 bases, with 22 bases between the two germline ends. Germline assignment: CDR1 MDHEN and CDR2 SYDVKM. The CDR3 is 18 amino acids. The CDR3 loop reads CASKDSPGRMYSNQPQHF. Written as DNA, the CDR3 is TGTGCCAGCAAGGACAGCCCAGGAAGAATGTATAGCAATCAGCCCCAGCATTTT.

The chain is built from TRBV10-1 and TRBJ2-1; TRBD2 agrees at 7 bases. Germline V lookup: CDR1 WNHNN, CDR2 SYGVQD (reference sequence). The CDR3 length is 12 residues. Germline trimming cut 8 bases from V and 7 bases from J; bases unmatched to any gene: 5. The chain's CDR3 is CASSWTRNEQFF. CDR3 nucleotides: TGCGCCAGCTCATGGACTAGGAATGAGCAGTTCTTC.

This clone was seen a single time. V usage is TRBV5-1 and J usage is TRBJ2-1, with TRBD2 matching 10 bases. CDR1 and CDR2 from the germline V gene are SGHRS and YFSETQ. This CDR3 spans 18 amino acids. The trim removed 4 bases at V and 5 bases at J, leaving 15 bases unmatched. DNA of the CDR3: TGCGCCAGCAGCCCCGGGGCTAGCGGGAGTCCTGGGGACAATGAGCAGTTCTTC. Protein: CASSPGASGSPGDNEQFF.

V gene TRBV27 combines with J gene TRBJ2-3; a possible D gene is TRBD2 (6 bases). CDR1 MNHEY and CDR2 SMNVEV come from the germline V gene (reference sequence). V was shortened by 3 bases and J by 0 bases, with 13 bases between the two germline ends. The CDR3 contains 16 residues. CDR3 sequence: CASSFLRETSTDTQYF. The CDR3 region has the DNA TGTGCCAGCAGTTTTTTGCGGGAAACTAGCACAGATACGCAGTATTTT.

The chain combines TRBV2 with TRBJ2-1, with a weak D call TRBD2 (6 bases). The germline CDR1 and CDR2 sequences are SNHLY and FYNNEI. Trimming removed 8 bases from V and 4 bases from J, with 15 bases in between. The CDR3 has 14 amino acids. The CDR3 sequence is CASSGAPNYNEQFF. For the CDR3, the DNA is TGTGCCAGCTCGGGAGCCCCAAATTACAATGAGCAGTTCTTC.

V usage is TRBV4-1 and J usage is TRBJ2-7; D possibly corresponds to TRBD1 (6 bases). The CDR3 length is 13 residues. CDR1 is MGHRA, CDR2 YSYEKL, per germline. V gave up 0 bases and J gave up 7 bases, with 10 bases separating them. Written as DNA, the CDR3 is TGCGCCAGCAGCCAAGAAGGGACAACGGAGCAGTACTTC. Amino acid sequence: CASSQEGTTEQYF.

The rearrangement joins TRBV6-5 to TRBJ2-7; TRBD1 matches 12 bases. J was trimmed by 4 bases and V by 2 bases; bases with no gene match: 6. Germline V gene lookup returns CDR1 MNHEY and CDR2 SVGAGI. The CDR3 loop spans 16 amino acids. The CDR3 DNA follows: TGTGCCAGCAGTTACACCGGGACAGGGGGCCCTTACGAGCAGTACTTC. Its protein product is CASSYTGTGGPYEQYF.

The chain carries TRBV5-8 and TRBJ2-5, with TRBD2 matching over 12 bases. The CDR3 covers 16 residues. With V trimmed by 4 bases and J by 5 bases, 9 bases remained unmatched. The germline V gene has CDR1 SGHTS and CDR2 YDEGEE. The CDR3 coding sequence is TGTGCCAGCAGCCCTGGGACTAGCGGGTTACAGGAGACCCAGTACTTC. Translating it yields CASSPGTSGLQETQYF.

The V gene is TRBV9, the J gene TRBJ2-5; 11 bases fit TRBD1. Looked up from germline, CDR1 is SGDLS and CDR2 is YYNGEE. This CDR3 comprises 15 residues. V dropped 0 bases and J dropped 5; count of bases not matched to a gene: 3. The chain's CDR3 is CASSVGTGGRETQYF. The CDR3 DNA reads as TGTGCCAGCAGCGTAGGGACAGGGGGCCGGGAGACCCAGTACTTC.

The chain uses TRBV18 and TRBJ2-2; 8 bases match TRBD2. CDR1 and CDR2 from the germline V gene are KGHSH and LQKENI. V dropped 3 bases and J dropped 5; count of bases not matched to a gene: 8. The CDR3 contains 16 residues. The CDR3 DNA follows: TGTGCCAGCTCACCGGGAGCGGGAGAATTGACCGGGGAGCTGTTTTTT. Its protein is CASSPGAGELTGELFF.

This clone was found once. The chain employs TRBV4-1 and TRBJ2-1; 8 bases align to TRBD2. Trimming removed 6 bases from V and 8 bases from J; junction bases left unmatched: 6. CDR1 is MGHRA and CDR2 is YSYEKL in the germline V gene. This CDR3 spans 13 amino acids. CDR3 nucleotides: TGCGCCAGCAGACCGGAGCGGGAGTATGAGCAGTTCTTC. Residues: CASRPEREYEQFF.

This clone has just a few counts. This chain uses TRBV10-3 with TRBJ2-2; 9 bases fit TRBD1. V gave up 6 bases and J gave up 4 bases; unmatched junction bases: 3. Germline-derived CDR1 and CDR2 are ENHRY and SYGVKD. This CDR3 contains 14 residues. This CDR3 reads CAIRGGQGTGELFF. The CDR3 coding sequence is TGTGCCATCAGGGGGGGACAGGGCACCGGGGAGCTGTTTTTT.

The rearrangement links TRBV30 to TRBJ2-3; a weak D match, TRBD2 (6 bases). The CDR3 totals 14 residues. CDR1 is GTSNPN and CDR2 is SVGIG in the germline V gene (reference sequence). V was cut by 4 bases and J by 2 bases, with 13 bases left in between. CDR3 loop: CAWTRGRNTDTQYF. Here the CDR3 DNA reads TGTGCCTGGACTCGGGGGAGGAACACAGATACGCAGTATTTT.

The chain's CDR3 is CASRKQGSETQYF. The CDR3 DNA follows: TGTGCCAGCAGGAAACAGGGATCGGAGACCCAGTACTTC. This rearrangement joins TRBV2 to TRBJ2-5, with D perhaps TRBD1 (6 bases). The CDR3 extends over 13 amino acids. Germline V gene lookup returns CDR1 SNHLY and CDR2 FYNNEI. V shed 6 bases and J shed 5 bases, with 13 bases lying between them.

The sample holds a few counts of this clone. V and J are TRBV13 and TRBJ1-1; D ambiguous. Germline V lookup: CDR1 PRHDT, CDR2 FYEKMQ (reference sequence). V was trimmed by 6 bases and J by 0 bases, leaving 8 bases between them. This CDR3 contains 13 residues. CDR3 nucleotide sequence: TGTGCCAGCAGATTCACACTGAACACTGAAGCTTTCTTT. Its protein is CASRFTLNTEAFF.

V and J are TRBV4-1 and TRBJ1-1; tentative D call: TRBD1 (5 bases). Germline V gene lookup returns CDR1 MGHRA and CDR2 YSYEKL. Deletions cut 8 bases from V and 5 bases from J, with 21 bases between. The CDR3 extends over 15 amino acids. The CDR3 DNA follows: TGCGCCAGCGCCCGGCTTGGGGCTTTTAAAACTGAAGCTTTCTTT. It yields the protein CASARLGAFKTEAFF.

The chain has TRBV30 and TRBJ2-5; D might be TRBD1 (6 bases). This CDR3 is built from 15 residues. Germline CDR1 is GTSNPN and CDR2 is SVGIG (reference sequence). The germline V and J ends were trimmed by 2 bases and 4 bases, with 17 bases remaining between them. This CDR3 reads CAWSPAQGVPETQYF. In DNA form, the CDR3 reads TGTGCCTGGAGTCCCGCACAGGGTGTGCCAGAGACCCAGTACTTC.

There are a few counts of this clone. The chain links TRBV30 to TRBJ1-1; TRBD1 agrees at 7 bases. The germline V gene has CDR1 GTSNPN and CDR2 SVGIG (reference sequence). The CDR3 sequence is 13 residues long. The DNA for the CDR3 is TGTTCTTGGTGGAGAGGGGGCGCCGGTGAAGCTTTCTTT. Its protein product is CSWWRGGAGEAFF.

The chain couples TRBV10-3 to TRBJ2-3; TRBD2 matches 10 bases. The V gene's germline CDR1 is ENHRY and CDR2 SYGVKD. The CDR3 is 17 residues long. J lost 2 bases, V lost 4 bases, and 9 bases had no gene match. The CDR3 DNA sequence: TGTGCCATCAGTGGCAAGGTAGGACTAGCGGTCACAGATACGCAGTATTTT. Its translation is CAISGKVGLAVTDTQYF.

The chain joins TRBV4-1 to TRBJ1-1, with a possible D match to TRBD1 (6 bases). CDR1 MGHRA and CDR2 YSYEKL come from the germline V gene. Trimming took off 2 bases at V and 3 bases at J, with 13 bases between the two ends. The CDR3 spans 15 residues. The CDR3 protein is CASSQYGQRDTEAFF. DNA of the CDR3: TGCGCCAGCAGCCAATATGGACAGAGAGACACTGAAGCTTTCTTT.

The gene calls are TRBV13 and TRBJ2-3; weak D call: TRBD2 (5 bases). Trimming removed 5 bases at V and 0 bases at J, with 9 bases between. Germline V CDR1 and CDR2: PRHDT, FYEKMQ (reference sequence). CDR3 size: 14 residues. The CDR3 is CASSPGLSTDTQYF. CDR3 DNA sequence: TGTGCCAGCAGCCCCGGACTTAGCACAGATACGCAGTATTTT.

This chain connects TRBV6-5 to TRBJ2-2; tentative D call: TRBD2 (6 bases). This CDR3 spans 15 amino acids. V was shortened by 2 bases and J by 7 bases, with 14 bases between the two germline ends. From germline, CDR1 is MNHEY and CDR2 SVGAGI. As DNA, the CDR3 is TGTGCCAGCAGTTACAATCAGGAAGCGGGCGGGGAGCTGTTTTTT. It is translated as CASSYNQEAGGELFF.

The rearrangement uses TRBV9 and TRBJ2-1; D possibly corresponds to TRBD1 (5 bases). The CDR3 length is 13 residues. Trimming pared 3 bases from V and 8 bases from J, leaving 12 bases between. Germline V CDR1 and CDR2: SGDLS, YYNGEE. The CDR3: CASSGGWGDEQFF. The CDR3 DNA follows: TGTGCCAGCAGCGGCGGTTGGGGCGATGAGCAGTTCTTC.

In its sample, this clone was seen a few times. The chain uses TRBV2 and TRBJ2-2, with D hard to call. The germline gives CDR1 SNHLY, CDR2 FYNNEI. V shed 7 bases and J shed 2 bases, with 5 bases lying between them. The CDR3 is 12 amino acids. CDR3 sequence: CASMANTGELFF. CDR3 sequence (DNA): TGTGCCAGCATGGCAAACACCGGGGAGCTGTTTTTT.